One T cell receptor beta chain is described in this entry. The antigen is unknown. Measured with immunoSEQ multiplex PCR; TCRdb has only the in-frame clones, and not every one. The data show 8,500 to 10,000 clones, more than 55% seen once. This sample stems from a study of tissue T cells after allogeneic stem cell transplantation. The wider study: Tissue samples with histologically apparent lymphocytes on H&E review were prioritized for sequencing. Study-wide points: Alloreactivity or antigen specificity of tissue TCRs was not determined; some clones might be host cells.

Looked up from germline, CDR1 is SGHTA and CDR2 is FQGTGA. This CDR3 comprises 16 residues. The V segment lost 5 bases and the J segment 7 bases; nucleotides outside the gene matches: 15. The V and J genes are TRBV7-3 and TRBJ2-3; TRBD2 aligns across 7 bases. This TCR came from a female donor of 60 years or more with lung cancer. Sample: tissue from the jejunum, taken at autopsy. CDR3 sequence reads: CASSLSGTGGRYTQYF. CDR3 DNA: TGTGCCAGCAGCCTTTCCGGGACGGGGGGAAGATATACGCAGTATTTT.